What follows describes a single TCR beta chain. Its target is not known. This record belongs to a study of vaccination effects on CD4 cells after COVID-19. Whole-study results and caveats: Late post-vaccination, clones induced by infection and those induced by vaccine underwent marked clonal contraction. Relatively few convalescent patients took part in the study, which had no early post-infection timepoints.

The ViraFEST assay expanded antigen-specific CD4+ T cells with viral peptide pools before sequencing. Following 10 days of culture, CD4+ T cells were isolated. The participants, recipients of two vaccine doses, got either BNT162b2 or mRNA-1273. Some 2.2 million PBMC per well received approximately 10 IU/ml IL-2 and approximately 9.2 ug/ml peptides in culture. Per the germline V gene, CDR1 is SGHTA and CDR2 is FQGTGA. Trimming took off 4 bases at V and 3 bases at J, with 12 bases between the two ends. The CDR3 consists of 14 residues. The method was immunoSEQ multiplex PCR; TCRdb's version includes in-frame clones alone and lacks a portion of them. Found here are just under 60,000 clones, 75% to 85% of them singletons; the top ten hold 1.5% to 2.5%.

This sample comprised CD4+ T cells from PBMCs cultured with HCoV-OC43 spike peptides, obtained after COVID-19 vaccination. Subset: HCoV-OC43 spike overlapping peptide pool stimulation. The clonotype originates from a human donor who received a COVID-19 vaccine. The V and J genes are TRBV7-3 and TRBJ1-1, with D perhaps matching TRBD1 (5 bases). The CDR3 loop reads CASSSRGRDTEAFF. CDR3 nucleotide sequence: TGTGCCAGCAGCTCCCGGGGCCGGGACACTGAAGCTTTCTTT.